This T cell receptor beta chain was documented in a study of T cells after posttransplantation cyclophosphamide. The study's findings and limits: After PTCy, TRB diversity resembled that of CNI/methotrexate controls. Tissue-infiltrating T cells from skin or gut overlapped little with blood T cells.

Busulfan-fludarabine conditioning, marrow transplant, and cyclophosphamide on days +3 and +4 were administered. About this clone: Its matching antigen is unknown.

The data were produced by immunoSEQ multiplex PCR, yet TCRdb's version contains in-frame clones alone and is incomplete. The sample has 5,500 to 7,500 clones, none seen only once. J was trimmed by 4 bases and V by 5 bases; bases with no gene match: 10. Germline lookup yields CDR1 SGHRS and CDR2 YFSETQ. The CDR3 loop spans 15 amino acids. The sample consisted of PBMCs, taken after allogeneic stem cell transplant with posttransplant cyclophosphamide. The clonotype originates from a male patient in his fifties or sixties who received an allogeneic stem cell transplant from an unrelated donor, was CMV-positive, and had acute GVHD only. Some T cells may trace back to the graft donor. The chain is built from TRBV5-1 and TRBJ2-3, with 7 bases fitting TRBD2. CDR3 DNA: TGCGCCAGCAGTTATGAGGGAGGGTTTTCAGATACGCAGTATTTT. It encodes CASSYEGGFSDTQYF.